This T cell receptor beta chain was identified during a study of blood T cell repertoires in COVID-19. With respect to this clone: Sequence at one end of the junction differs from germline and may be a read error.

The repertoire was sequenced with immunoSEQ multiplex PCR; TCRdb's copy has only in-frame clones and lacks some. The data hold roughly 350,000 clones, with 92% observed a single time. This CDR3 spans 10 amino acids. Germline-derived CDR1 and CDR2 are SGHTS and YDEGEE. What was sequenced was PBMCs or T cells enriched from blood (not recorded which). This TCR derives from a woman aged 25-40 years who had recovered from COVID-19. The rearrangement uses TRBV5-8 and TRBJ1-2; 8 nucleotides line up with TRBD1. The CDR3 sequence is CASSFGQGPF. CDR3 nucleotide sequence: TGTGCCAGCAGCTTCGGACAGGGCCCCTTC.